These 16 T cell receptor beta chains were sequenced from one sample in a study of cytomegalovirus exposure and HLA in healthy donors. The method was immunoSEQ multiplex PCR; TCRdb's version includes in-frame clones alone and lacks a portion of them. In the table there are about 76,000 clones, roughly 92% of which are singletons. The specimen was PBMCs. The origin of the receptors is a woman aged 18-29 years in good health and CMV-seropositive.

The chain couples TRBV9 to TRBJ2-1; 8 positions agree with TRBD2. The CDR3 spans 15 residues. Germline assignment: CDR1 SGDLS and CDR2 YYNGEE. With 5 bases clipped from V and 12 bases from J, the junction kept 16 bases outside the gene matches. CDR3 DNA: TGTGCCAGCAGTGCCCCCAGCGGGGGCCGGGGTCGGCAGTTCTTC. Translation: CASSAPSGGRGRQFF.

The rearrangement links TRBV7-2 to TRBJ1-5; 10 nucleotides line up with TRBD1. The junction had 4 bases not matched to a gene; V was cut back by 1 base and J by 7 bases. Germline V gives CDR1 SGHTA, CDR2 FQGNSA. The CDR3 loop spans 15 amino acids. The CDR3 DNA follows: TGTGCCAGCAGCTTAGTGGGACAGGGGTACCAGCCCCAGCATTTT. Its translation: CASSLVGQGYQPQHF.

V and J are TRBV19 and TRBJ1-2; D unresolved. Germline V gene sequence: CDR1 LNHDA, CDR2 SQIVND (reference sequence). This CDR3 comprises 12 residues. Trimming shortened V by 5 bases and J by 2 bases, and 6 bases separated the two germline ends. CDR3 protein: CASSRRNYGYTF. The CDR3 DNA is TGTGCCAGTAGTCGCCGGAACTATGGCTACACCTTC.

The chain combines TRBV5-4 with TRBJ1-6; TRBD1 agrees at 8 bases. CDR3 length: 14 amino acids. Germline CDR1 SGHNT, CDR2 YYREEE (reference sequence). The V gene end was trimmed by 3 bases and the J gene end by 9 bases; junction bases not matched to a gene: 5. The CDR3 spells CASSSGQGASPLHF. The CDR3 DNA reads as TGTGCCAGCAGCTCAGGACAGGGAGCTTCACCCCTCCACTTT.

The rearrangement links TRBV27 to TRBJ1-4, with D perhaps TRBD1 (5 bases). Trimming pared 3 bases from V and 7 bases from J, leaving 9 bases between. Germline values: CDR1 MNHEY, CDR2 SMNVEV (reference sequence). CDR3 length: 13 amino acids. The CDR3 nucleotides are TGTGCCAGCAGTTTTCCGGGGGGTGAAAAACTGTTTTTT. The encoded protein is CASSFPGGEKLFF.

The rearrangement joins TRBV18 to TRBJ2-5; 9 bases fit TRBD1. Per the germline V gene, CDR1 is KGHSH and CDR2 is LQKENI. The V gene end was trimmed by 2 bases and the J gene end by 0 bases; junction bases not matched to a gene: 1. There are 15 residues in the CDR3. CDR3 coding DNA: TGTGCCAGCTCACCAAGGACAGGGGACCAAGAGACCCAGTACTTC. Translated, it gives CASSPRTGDQETQYF.

This clone appeared a single time. V usage is TRBV7-9 and J usage is TRBJ2-7; 8 positions match TRBD2. The CDR3 consists of 16 residues. V lost 1 base to trimming and J lost 0 bases; unmatched junction nucleotides: 5. Germline V gives CDR1 SEHNR, CDR2 FQNEAQ (reference sequence). CDR3: CASSLGGSGGSYEQYF. The CDR3 bases are TGTGCCAGCAGCTTAGGGGGGAGCGGGGGCTCCTACGAGCAGTACTTC.

V and J are TRBV6-1 and TRBJ2-3, with a weak D call TRBD2 (5 bases). This CDR3 has 13 residues. Trimming removed 6 bases at V and 6 bases at J, with 13 bases between. CDR1 MNHNS and CDR2 SASEGT come from the germline V gene. CDR3 in DNA: TGTGCCAGCAGCGGGGAGTTCCTGGATACGCAGTATTTT. As protein: CASSGEFLDTQYF.

This clone has only one observation. The chain joins TRBV14 to TRBJ1-2, with 7 positions matching TRBD1. The V gene end was trimmed by 4 bases and the J gene end by 6 bases; junction bases not matched to a gene: 5. The CDR3 is 13 residues long. CDR1 and CDR2 from the germline V gene are SGHDN and FVKESK. DNA for the CDR3: TGTGCCAGCAGCCTACAGGGGAAAGATGGCTACACCTTC. Protein product: CASSLQGKDGYTF.

V usage is TRBV2 and J usage is TRBJ1-3; 9 bases are a match to TRBD1. In germline, CDR1 is SNHLY, CDR2 FYNNEI. The trim removed 5 bases at V and 4 bases at J, leaving 3 bases unmatched. The CDR3 length is 14 residues. CDR3 residues: CASSRDREGNTIYF. The CDR3 region has the DNA TGTGCCAGCAGTCGGGACAGGGAAGGAAACACCATATATTTT.

This clone was seen only a few times. The chain couples TRBV4-2 to TRBJ2-6; D is uncertain. Per the germline V gene, CDR1 is LGHNA and CDR2 is YNFKEQ. This CDR3 region has 16 residues. Between the trimmed V and J ends, which lost 4 bases and 0 bases, there was a span of 10 bases. CDR3 nucleotides: TGTGCCAGCAGCCCGTACAGTGACTCTGGGGCCAACGTCCTGACTTTC. Residues: CASSPYSDSGANVLTF.

The chain uses TRBV28 and TRBJ1-2, with TRBD1 matching 8 bases. V shed 6 bases and J 4 bases; nucleotides not matched to a gene: 7. The CDR3 has 14 amino acids. CDR1 MDHEN and CDR2 SYDVKM come from the germline V gene. The chain's CDR3 is CASSLRDRIYGYTF. The CDR3 bases are TGTGCCAGCAGCCTCCGGGACAGGATCTATGGCTACACCTTC.

The count of this clone is one. CDR3 in DNA: TGTGCCAGCAGTCACCTTGGGGGGGACCAAGAGACCCAGTACTTC. Translating it yields CASSHLGGDQETQYF. The chain carries TRBV6-1 and TRBJ2-5; 7 bases map to TRBD2. The V and J ends lost 5 bases and 0 bases, in that order; junction bases with no gene match: 6. The V gene's germline CDR1 is MNHNS and CDR2 SASEGT. CDR3 length: 15 amino acids.

The chain links TRBV18 to TRBJ1-5, with D possibly matching TRBD1 (5 bases). CDR3 length equals 16 residues. Looked up from germline, CDR1 is KGHSH and CDR2 is LQKENI. Trimming removed 1 base at V and 2 bases at J, with 12 bases between. The CDR3 here is CASSPQSPGGNQPQHF. As DNA, the CDR3 is TGTGCCAGCTCACCACAAAGCCCGGGGGGCAATCAGCCCCAGCATTTT. The complete variable domain, with remaining parts taken from reference TRBV18 and TRBJ1-5, reads NAGVMQNPRHLVRRRGQEARLRCSPMKGHSHVYWYRQLPEEGLKFMVYLQKENIIDESGMPKERFSAEFPKEGPSILRIQQVVRGDSAAYFCASSPQSPGGNQPQHFGDGTRLSIL.

The V gene is TRBV30, the J gene TRBJ2-1; TRBD1 matches 11 bases. V shed 1 base and J 9 bases; nucleotides not matched to a gene: 5. The V gene's germline CDR1 is GTSNPN and CDR2 SVGIG (reference sequence). The CDR3 is 14 amino acids. In DNA form, the CDR3 reads TGTGCCTGGAGTGGAGGACAGGGGGCATTTGAGCAGTTCTTC. The encoded protein is CAWSGGQGAFEQFF.

In its sample, this clone was seen a few times. Here the CDR3 reads CSAPRQSEAFF. The CDR3, as DNA: TGCAGTGCTCCACGACAGAGTGAAGCTTTCTTT. This rearrangement joins TRBV20-1 to TRBJ1-1, with D possibly matching TRBD1 (5 bases). V lost 5 bases to trimming and J lost 7 bases, with 11 bases between them. This CDR3 has 11 amino acids. Per germline, CDR1 DFQATT and CDR2 SNEGSKA (reference sequence).